This T cell receptor (beta chain) originates from a study of regulatory T cells in long-lasting Graves disease. CDR3 regions were amplified by Arm-PCR using iRepertoire HTBI primers to build TCR beta libraries. TCRdb re-called the multiplex PCR reads with MiXCR, one entry per CDR3 protein. Of roughly 490,000 distinct CDR3 sequences in the sample, about 20% were seen once. This clonotype was recorded at least ten times. The CDR3 is 16 residues long. V lost 1 base and J 1 base, leaving 10 bases between the germline ends. The germline V gene encodes CDR1 SNHLY and CDR2 FYNNEI. Time point given: persistent/refractory GD, antithyroid drugs over 5 years with positive TRAb. PBMCs provided the RNA from which the TCR library was made.

The source material was peripheral blood mononuclear cells (PBMCs), sampled when the disease was refractory, from a patient treated with antithyroid drugs. This chain joins TRBV2 and TRBJ2-2; D is unclear. This sequence was found in a female donor with Graves disease. The CDR3 here is CASSEVTVLNTGELFF. CDR3 coding DNA: TGTGCCAGCAGTGAAGTAACGGTCCTGAACACCGGGGAGCTGTTTTTT.